This T cell receptor (beta chain) was identified in a study of shared clonotypes between healthy human individuals. CDR1 and CDR2 from the germline V gene are GTSNPN and SVGIG (reference sequence). Trimming took 2 bases from V and 5 from J, leaving 12 bases between them. The CDR3 has 13 amino acids. Notes on the study in general: Generation probabilities were higher for clonotypes shared across all four sorted-subset donors than for unshared ones.

Terminally differentiated effector memory CD45RA+ cells were excluded from the naive CD8 cells, which were CD45RO-negative and positively selected for CCR7. Comments on this clone: Antigen: not known.

The data were produced by immunoSEQ multiplex PCR, yet TCRdb's version contains in-frame clones alone and is incomplete. The sample lists 1.5 million to 2.5 million clones, about 95% occurring once. The clonotype comes from a man in his late teens or twenties in good health. The sequenced sample was naive CD8+ T cells sorted from blood. The chain is built from TRBV30 and TRBJ1-1; D not certain. The CDR3 DNA is TGTGCCTGGAGTAGAAGTACGGAGACTGAAGCTTTCTTT. This translates into CAWSRSTETEAFF.